The entry below describes one T cell receptor beta chain. Its target is unknown. TCRdb used MiXCR to reprocess the reads, holding one entry per CDR3 protein. This sample yields fewer than 350,000 distinct CDR3 sequences, of which 9.5% are seen a single time; around 4.1% belongs to the top ten. The source of the sample is a study of T cell repertoires in cytomegalovirus infection. Study summary: Matching HLA type and CMV infection were both indicated by public TCR beta signatures.

Study-wide findings and caveats: Identification of carriers of CMV plus the relevant HLA was achieved through cumulative public TCR beta family frequency.

The material sequenced was PBMCs. The receptor was derived from a human donor in good health (CMV status not recorded). Some clones in this sample may be carry-over from other donors' samples.

The CDR3 nucleotides are TGTGCCAGCAGTTATCGCCGCGTCCAGGGACAGGATAATTCACCCCTCCACTTT. Its translation is CASSYRRVQGQDNSPLHF. The chain has TRBV6-8 and TRBJ1-6, with TRBD1 identical over 8 bases. Unmatched junction bases numbered 12, after V lost 3 bases and J lost 5 bases. The CDR3 runs 18 residues. The germline gives CDR1 MNHGY, CDR2 SAAAGT.